This TCR beta chain was documented in a study of blood T cell repertoires in COVID-19. Overall study: Material from acute and convalescent COVID-19 was sourced from the United States, Italy and Spain.

Using immunoSEQ multiplex PCR, the repertoire was profiled, and TCRdb retains in-frame clones only, with some absent. The table shows under 300,000 clones, with around 86% occurring only once. Trimming cost V 3 bases and J 1 base; bases outside gene matches: 0. Germline V CDR1 and CDR2: LGHNA, YNFKEQ. This CDR3 contains 15 residues. The sequence was obtained from a man between 18 and 29 years old with active or convalescent COVID-19. This chain links TRBV4-2 with TRBJ2-1; 10 bases line up with TRBD1. Sequenced sample: peripheral blood. The CDR3 here is CASSQDRGSYNEQFF. As DNA, the CDR3 is TGTGCCAGCAGCCAGGACAGGGGGTCCTACAATGAGCAGTTCTTC.